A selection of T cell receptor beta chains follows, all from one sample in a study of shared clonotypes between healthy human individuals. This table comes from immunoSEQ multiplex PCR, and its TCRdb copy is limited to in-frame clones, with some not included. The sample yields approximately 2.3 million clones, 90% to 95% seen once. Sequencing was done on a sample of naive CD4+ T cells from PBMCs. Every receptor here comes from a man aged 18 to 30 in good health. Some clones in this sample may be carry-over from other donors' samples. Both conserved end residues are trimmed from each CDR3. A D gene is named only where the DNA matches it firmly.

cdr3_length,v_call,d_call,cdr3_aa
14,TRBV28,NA,ASSPSGEGGTYGYT
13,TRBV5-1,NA,ASSSGGTPNYEQY
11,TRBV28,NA,ASSFSTSYEQY
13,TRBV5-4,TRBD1,ASSRDSLSYNEQF
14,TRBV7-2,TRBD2,ASSPASGRPSGEQY
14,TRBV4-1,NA,ASSPLTGRENEKLF
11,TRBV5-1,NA,ASSSLGPGELF
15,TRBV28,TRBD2,ASSPTSGVSSYNEQF
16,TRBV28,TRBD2,ASSSIPGLAGVTDTQY
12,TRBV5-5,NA,ASSPTSLSYEQY
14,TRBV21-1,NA,ASSLTGSRAGNTIY
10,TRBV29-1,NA,SVWTDWETQY
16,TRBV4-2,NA,ASTEGPPLVRYQETQY
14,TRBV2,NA,ASSVKRVVTSEKLF
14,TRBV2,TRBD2,ASSGTSGRRDNEQF
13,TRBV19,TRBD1,ASSTTGTGLYEQY
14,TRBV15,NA,ATSRKIQNSGNTIY
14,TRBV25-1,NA,ASSEFGGGGNQPQH
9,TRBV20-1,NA,SARPGHRYT
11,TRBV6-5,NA,ASSKSSGNTIY
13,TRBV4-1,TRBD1,ASSQARGIYNEQF
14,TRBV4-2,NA,ASSQAKFLGRPGDT
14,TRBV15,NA,ATSRDLGGWGTEAF
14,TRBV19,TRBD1,ASSPLYRGMGNEQF
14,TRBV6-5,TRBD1,ASSWDRGRLNTEAF
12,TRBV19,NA,ASRVTSGAYGYT
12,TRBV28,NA,ASSPGTFGNTIY
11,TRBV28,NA,ASSLVSRETQY
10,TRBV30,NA,AWNRGGNEQY
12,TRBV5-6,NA,ASSLGSAQETQY
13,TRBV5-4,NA,ASSLWAGRSNVLT
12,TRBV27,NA,ASSRSGLNYEQY
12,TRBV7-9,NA,ASSPVGRVLEAF
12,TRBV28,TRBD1,ASSLQGANTEAF
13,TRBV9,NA,ASSVGAVSTDTQY
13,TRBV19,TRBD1,ASSFSDRGLYGYT
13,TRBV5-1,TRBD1,ASSLGLTGDSGYT
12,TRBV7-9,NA,ASSFGQGSTEAF
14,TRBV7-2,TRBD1,ASSFLDRGPGNTIY